This T cell receptor beta chain was observed in a study of cytomegalovirus exposure and HLA in healthy donors. With 60 Vbeta and 13 Jbeta primers, the PCR was carried out. Method: immunoSEQ multiplex PCR; TCRdb's copy keeps in-frame clones and lacks some. The sample contains approximately 220,000 clones, around 79% of which appear only once. The CDR3 contains 18 residues. Unmatched junction bases numbered 9, after V lost 3 bases and J lost 2 bases. Germline CDR1 reads SGDLS; CDR2 reads YYNGEE. Material: PBMCs. The chain has TRBV9 and TRBJ2-5, with TRBD2 matching 14 bases. The TCR originated in a girl aged 2 to 9 in good health and CMV-seronegative. CDR3 amino acids: CASSADLGTSGGQETQYF. In DNA, the CDR3 is TGTGCCAGCAGCGCCGACCTTGGGACTAGCGGGGGACAAGAGACCCAGTACTTC. Variable domain in full (rest from reference TRBV9 and TRBJ2-5): DSGVTQTPKHLITATGQRVTLRCSPRSGDLSVYWYQQSLDQGLQFLIQYYNGEERAKGNILERFSAQQFPDLHSELNLSSLELGDSALYFCASSADLGTSGGQETQYFGPGTRLLVL.